The rows below give T cell receptor beta chains drawn from one sample of a study of cytomegalovirus exposure and HLA in healthy donors. The table came from immunoSEQ multiplex PCR; TCRdb's copy has only in-frame clones and leaves some out. Of 130,000 or so clones detected, approximately 80% appear once; the ten largest clones hold 3.5% to 5%. The sample consisted of PBMCs. Receptor source: a male donor in good health and CMV-seropositive. Both conserved end residues are part of each CDR3. Each record gives: clone size, V gene, D gene, J gene, CDR3 protein, CDR3 DNA. The D gene is left open where the match is weak. The size of a clone is reported for some rows only, either as once, few or many, or as a class for expanded clones.

.	TRBV6-6	TRBD2	TRBJ2-3	CASGIGGEGGTQYF	TGTGCCAGCGGGATCGGGGGGGAGGGCGGTACGCAGTATTTT
.	TRBV5-8	.	TRBJ1-3	CASSRGWGLGDTIYF	TGTGCCAGCAGCCGTGGATGGGGACTCGGGGACACCATATATTTT
once	TRBV29-1	.	TRBJ2-7	CSVVEWEQEYEQYF	TGCAGCGTTGTGGAGTGGGAACAGGAATACGAGCAGTACTTC
few	TRBV5-6	TRBD1	TRBJ2-2	CASSPRQGAAGELFF	TGTGCCAGCAGCCCAAGACAGGGGGCCGCCGGGGAGCTGTTTTTT
.	TRBV2	TRBD1	TRBJ1-1	CASSGQGAWQGTEAFF	TGTGCCAGCAGTGGACAGGGGGCATGGCAGGGCACTGAAGCTTTCTTT
.	TRBV5-6	.	TRBJ1-5	CASSFAGNNQPQHF	TGTGCCAGCAGCTTCGCGGGTAACAATCAGCCCCAGCATTTT
.	TRBV5-1	TRBD1	TRBJ1-5	CASSLDLPRDRANYSNQPQHF	TGCGCCAGCAGCTTGGACCTACCCCGGGACAGGGCAAACTATAGCAATCAGCCCCAGCATTTT
few	TRBV11-3	TRBD1	TRBJ2-2	CASSPGTGKIGELFF	TGTGCCAGCAGCCCCGGGACAGGGAAGATCGGGGAGCTGTTTTTT
.	TRBV28	TRBD1	TRBJ1-1	CASRGDRATPEAFF	TGTGCCAGCAGGGGTGACAGGGCCACGCCTGAAGCTTTCTTT
.	TRBV7-2	.	TRBJ2-1	CASSSGLRKQFF	TGTGCCAGCAGCTCCGGACTACGTAAGCAGTTCTTC
once	TRBV15	TRBD1	TRBJ2-5	CATSRGGTGVQETQYF	TGTGCCACCAGCAGGGGCGGGACAGGGGTGCAAGAGACCCAGTACTTC
.	TRBV5-6	.	TRBJ1-1	CASRSTKFEAFF	TGTGCCAGCAGATCCACAAAATTCGAAGCTTTCTTT
.	TRBV7-2	.	TRBJ1-5	CASSLPGSNQPQHF	TGTGCCAGCAGCTTACCAGGGAGCAATCAGCCCCAGCATTTT
.	TRBV6-1	.	TRBJ1-1	CASSLDRNTEAFF	TGTGCCAGCAGCCTAGACAGGAACACTGAAGCTTTCTTT
few	TRBV5-1	TRBD2	TRBJ2-1	CASSFGLAGYNEQFF	TGCGCCAGCAGCTTCGGACTAGCGGGGTACAATGAGCAGTTCTTC
.	TRBV28	.	TRBJ1-4	CASSPGTRREKLFF	TGTGCCAGCAGTCCAGGAACACGTAGGGAAAAACTGTTTTTT
few	TRBV5-4	TRBD1	TRBJ1-2	CASSSRDRFSIGYTF	TGTGCCAGCAGTTCCCGGGACAGGTTTTCGATCGGCTACACCTTC
few	TRBV6-5	.	TRBJ1-6	CASSYSRSYNSPLHF	TGTGCCAGCAGTTATAGTCGCTCCTATAATTCACCCCTCCACTTT
.	TRBV9	TRBD2	TRBJ2-1	CASTLGGSTDEQFF	TGTGCCAGCACTTTGGGGGGGAGTACGGATGAGCAGTTCTTC
.	TRBV6-1	TRBD1	TRBJ1-6	CASSEETGGNSPLHF	TGTGCCAGCAGTGAAGAGACAGGGGGCAATTCACCCCTCCACTTT
once	TRBV15	TRBD2	TRBJ2-2	CATSSGGEFQELFF	TGTGCCACCAGCTCGGGGGGGGAGTTTCAGGAGCTGTTTTTT
.	TRBV5-4	.	TRBJ2-7	CASSLGLVAYEQYF	TGTGCCAGCAGCTTGGGGTTGGTAGCCTACGAGCAGTACTTC
.	TRBV7-8	.	TRBJ2-6	CASSLVGVSGANVLTF	TGTGCCAGCAGCTTAGTCGGTGTCTCTGGGGCCAACGTCCTGACTTTC
.	TRBV7-2	TRBD1	TRBJ2-3	CASSLRTGDTDTQYF	TGTGCCAGCAGCCTGCGGACAGGGGACACAGATACGCAGTATTTT
.	TRBV7-3	TRBD2	TRBJ2-3	CASSLSGRAPDTQYF	TGTGCCAGCAGCTTAAGCGGGAGGGCCCCAGATACGCAGTATTTT
.	TRBV15	TRBD1	TRBJ1-6	CATRARTGDNSPLHF	TGTGCCACCAGGGCTCGGACAGGGGATAATTCACCCCTCCACTTT
.	TRBV15	.	TRBJ1-5	CATSLSWGGNQPQHF	TGTGCCACCAGCCTCTCGTGGGGGGGCAATCAGCCCCAGCATTTT
few	TRBV13	TRBD1	TRBJ1-2	CASSPLGTGRAYGYTF	TGTGCCAGCAGCCCACTGGGGACAGGGCGCGCCTATGGCTACACCTTC
.	TRBV29-1	.	TRBJ1-6	CSDRKGALHF	TGCAGCGACCGAAAAGGGGCCCTCCACTTT
.	TRBV23-1	TRBD1	TRBJ2-5	CASSQSDRGVFKEFQETQYF	TGCGCCAGCAGTCAATCTGACAGGGGAGTCTTTAAAGAGTTTCAGGAGACCCAGTACTTC
.	TRBV5-1	.	TRBJ1-6	CASSSAPTGTYNSPLHF	TGCGCCAGCAGCTCAGCCCCCACAGGGACATATAATTCACCCCTCCACTTT
few	TRBV13	TRBD1	TRBJ2-1	CASSKRAGGHYNEQFF	TGTGCCAGCAGCAAAAGGGCAGGGGGCCATTACAATGAGCAGTTCTTC
.	TRBV2	TRBD1	TRBJ2-1	CASSEVGRTGSYNEQFF	TGTGCCAGCAGTGAAGTGGGGAGGACAGGGTCCTACAATGAGCAGTTCTTC
.	TRBV2	TRBD2	TRBJ2-1	CASSVLAGPYNEQFF	TGTGCCAGCAGCGTACTAGCGGGCCCTTACAATGAGCAGTTCTTC
.	TRBV6-5	TRBD1	TRBJ2-7	CASSQNQGVSYEQYF	TGTGCCAGCAGTCAAAACCAGGGGGTGTCCTACGAGCAGTACTTC
.	TRBV9	.	TRBJ1-2	CASSVDYGRAYGYTF	TGTGCCAGCAGCGTAGATTACGGCAGGGCCTATGGCTACACCTTC
.	TRBV7-8	.	TRBJ2-3	CASSLGGGNTDTQYF	TGTGCCAGCAGCTTAGGGGGCGGGAACACAGATACGCAGTATTTT
.	TRBV5-4	TRBD1	TRBJ1-1	CASSPGQLTEAFF	TGTGCCAGCAGCCCGGGACAGCTCACTGAAGCTTTCTTT
.	TRBV7-3	.	TRBJ2-2	CASSFDRDGELFF	TGTGCCAGCAGCTTTGACCGGGACGGGGAGCTGTTTTTT
.	TRBV5-4	TRBD2	TRBJ2-6	CASRPEGLAGVTGANVLTF	TGTGCCAGCAGGCCTGAGGGACTAGCGGGAGTTACTGGGGCCAACGTCCTGACTTTC
.	TRBV30	.	TRBJ1-2	CAWSPPVGAGNYGYTF	TGTGCCTGGAGTCCCCCGGTGGGGGCAGGGAACTATGGCTACACCTTC
once	TRBV18	TRBD1	TRBJ1-1	CASSLTGTGNTEAFF	TGTGCCAGCTCACTAACCGGGACAGGGAACACTGAAGCTTTCTTT
.	TRBV13	TRBD1	TRBJ1-4	CASSPGQVEKLFF	TGTGCCAGCAGCCCCGGACAGGTTGAAAAACTGTTTTTT
.	TRBV5-1	TRBD2	TRBJ2-5	CASTLVGAGEAQYF	TGCGCCAGCACCCTGGTGGGAGCGGGGGAGGCCCAGTACTTC
.	TRBV7-2	TRBD2	TRBJ2-2	CASSLFGGGNTGELFF	TGTGCCAGCAGCTTATTCGGCGGGGGGAACACCGGGGAGCTGTTTTTT
once	TRBV7-6	TRBD1	TRBJ2-5	CASRKGRLQGAQYF	TGTGCCAGCAGAAAAGGACGGCTGCAGGGGGCCCAGTACTTC
.	TRBV19	TRBD1	TRBJ1-2	CASSPAGTGSYGYTF	TGTGCCAGTAGTCCCGCCGGGACAGGGAGCTATGGCTACACCTTC
.	TRBV19	.	TRBJ1-1	CASSITGSNTEAFF	TGTGCCAGTAGTATTACAGGGTCGAACACTGAAGCTTTCTTT
once	TRBV6-1	.	TRBJ2-6	CASTRDSGANVLTF	TGTGCCAGCACCAGGGACTCTGGGGCCAACGTCCTGACTTTC
.	TRBV30	.	TRBJ2-3	CAWSPGFTDTQYF	TGTGCCTGGAGTCCAGGGTTCACAGATACGCAGTATTTT
.	TRBV30	.	TRBJ1-2	CAWCRKGEGGYTF	TGTGCCTGGTGCAGAAAAGGCGAGGGTGGCTACACCTTC